This T cell receptor beta chain came from a study of T cell clonotyping in hematopoietic cell transplantation. This clone was seen more than once but under ten times. The target antigen is unknown. The CDR3 runs to 13 residues. Germline values: CDR1 SGHTA, CDR2 FQGTGA. V was clipped by 5 bases and J by 3 bases, with 11 bases between them. The table came from immunoSEQ multiplex PCR; TCRdb's copy has only in-frame clones and leaves some out. The sample yields about 15,000 clones, about 90% seen once. General study results and limits: Graft donor and pretransplant recipient Inverse Simpson Index values predicted broader posttransplant TCR diversity. Pathologically expanded recipient clonotypes increased progressively from day 30 to day 180 as diversity fell.

The TCR was taken from a man aged 50 to 60 in good health. Some clones in this sample may be carry-over from other donors' samples. The chain recombines TRBV7-3 with TRBJ2-7; possible D gene TRBD1, 6 bases. The sequencing sample was made of peripheral blood mononuclear cells. The CDR3 loop is CASSPGTYYEQYF. Written as DNA, the CDR3 is TGTGCCAGCAGCCCCGGGACATACTACGAGCAGTACTTC.